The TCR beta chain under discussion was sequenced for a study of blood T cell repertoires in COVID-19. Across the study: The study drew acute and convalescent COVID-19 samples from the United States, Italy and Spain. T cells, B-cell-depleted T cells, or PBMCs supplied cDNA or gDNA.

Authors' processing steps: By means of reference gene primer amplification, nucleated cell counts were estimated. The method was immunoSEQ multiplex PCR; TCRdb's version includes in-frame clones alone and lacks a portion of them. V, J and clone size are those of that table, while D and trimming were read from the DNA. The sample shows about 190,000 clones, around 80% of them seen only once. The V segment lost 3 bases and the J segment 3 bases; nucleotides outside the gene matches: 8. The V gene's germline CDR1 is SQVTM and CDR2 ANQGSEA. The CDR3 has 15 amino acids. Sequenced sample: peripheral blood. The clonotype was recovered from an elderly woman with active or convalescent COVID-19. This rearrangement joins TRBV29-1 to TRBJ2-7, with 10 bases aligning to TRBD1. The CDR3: CSVEEPGQGYYEQYF. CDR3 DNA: TGCAGCGTTGAGGAACCGGGACAGGGGTACTACGAGCAGTACTTC.